These 32 T cell receptor beta chains came from one sample sequenced in a study of control samples from healthy donors and cancer patients. Profiling relied on immunoSEQ multiplex PCR, and the TCRdb table lists in-frame clones only, not all of them. The table has under 150,000 clones, 85% to 95% seen once; the top ten hold around 1.6%. The sample comprised PBMCs. The receptor set was obtained from a man aged 50-60 years with head and neck cancer.

The gene calls are TRBV10-3 and TRBJ1-1; 7 bases align to TRBD1. After removal of 3 bases from V and 0 bases from J, the junction contained 10 bases not matched to a gene. This CDR3 has 17 amino acids. Germline values: CDR1 ENHRY, CDR2 SYGVKD. CDR3 protein: CAISDSPGGTVNTEAFF. The CDR3 coding sequence is TGTGCCATCAGTGACTCCCCGGGGGGGACAGTGAACACTGAAGCTTTCTTT.

The rearrangement joins TRBV18 to TRBJ2-7, with D perhaps given as TRBD1 or TRBD2 (7 bases each). Between the trimmed V and J ends, which lost 3 bases and 6 bases, there was a span of 18 bases. CDR1 and CDR2 (germline): KGHSH, LQKENI. The CDR3 has 15 amino acids. CDR3 in DNA: TGTGCCAGCTCACCCGGGGGACAGCGGGAAAGCGAGCAGTACTTC. Residues: CASSPGGQRESEQYF.

The chain combines TRBV2 with TRBJ1-4; 7 nucleotides match TRBD1. Germline trimming cut 6 bases from V and 2 bases from J; bases unmatched to any gene: 3. CDR1 SNHLY and CDR2 FYNNEI come from the germline V gene. This CDR3 comprises 14 residues. The CDR3 reads CASRAGQTNEKLFF. Written as DNA, the CDR3 is TGTGCCAGCAGGGCGGGACAGACTAATGAAAAACTGTTTTTT.

In this sample, this clone turned up once. V usage is TRBV7-9 and J usage is TRBJ2-1; 10 positions match TRBD1. The ends lost 5 bases at V and 7 bases at J; junction bases unmatched: 8. The CDR3 covers 15 residues. Germline loops: CDR1 SEHNR, CDR2 FQNEAQ (reference sequence). CDR3: CASSVRDRGENEQFF. CDR3 in DNA: TGTGCCAGCAGCGTCCGGGACAGGGGTGAGAATGAGCAGTTCTTC. The full variable domain, its missing parts supplied by reference TRBV7-9 and TRBJ2-1, is DTGVSQNPRHKITKRGQNVTFRCDPISEHNRLYWYRQTLGQGPEFLTYFQNEAQLEKSRLLSDRFSAERPKGSFSTLEIQRTEQGDSAMYLCASSVRDRGENEQFFGPGTRLTVL.

This clone was seen a single time. The chain recombines TRBV5-1 with TRBJ1-6; 10 bases are shared with TRBD1. The CDR3 runs to 14 residues. V gave up 5 bases and J gave up 8 bases; unmatched junction bases: 4. CDR1 is SGHRS, CDR2 YFSETQ, per germline. The CDR3 DNA is TGCGCCAGCAGAAACGGACAGGGGGATTCACCCCTCCACTTT. The encoded protein is CASRNGQGDSPLHF.

The DNA for the CDR3 is TGTGCCAGCAGCCAGGGCAACCAAGAGACCCAGTACTTC. It translates to CASSQGNQETQYF. The V and J genes are TRBV7-7 and TRBJ2-5; D is perhaps TRBD1 (5 bases). The V end was cut by 5 bases, the J end by 0 bases, with 7 bases between. Germline assignment: CDR1 SSHAT and CDR2 FNYEAQ (reference sequence). This CDR3 contains 13 residues. The full variable domain, in which reference TRBV7-7 and TRBJ2-5 provide the parts outside the CDR3, is GAGVSQSPRYKVTKRGQDVTLRCDPISSHATLYWYQQALGQGPEFLTYFNYEAQPDKSGLPSDRFSAERPEGSISTLTIQRTEQRDSAMYRCASSQGNQETQYFGPGTRLLVL.

This clone was found once. The chain carries TRBV7-8 and TRBJ1-4; D may be TRBD1 (5 bases). The CDR3 is made up of 15 amino acids. The germline V gene encodes CDR1 SGHVS and CDR2 FQNEAQ. V lost 5 bases, J lost 4 bases, and 14 bases lay in between. The CDR3 DNA follows: TGTGCCAGCAGCGAGAGCCGACAGCGTAATGAAAAACTGTTTTTT. Translated, it gives CASSESRQRNEKLFF.

V gene TRBV24-1 combines with J gene TRBJ1-2; D gene ambiguous. In germline, CDR1 is KGHDR, CDR2 SFDVKD. V was trimmed by 4 bases and J by 3 bases, leaving 8 bases between them. The CDR3 consists of 13 residues. DNA for the CDR3: TGTGCCACCAGTGAAAGTGAGGACTATGGCTACACCTTC. This sequence encodes CATSESEDYGYTF.

The genes are TRBV28 and TRBJ2-1; D may correspond to TRBD1 or TRBD2 (5 bases each). The length of the CDR3 is 13 residues. V lost 5 bases to trimming and J lost 8 bases, with 13 bases between them. Germline loops: CDR1 MDHEN, CDR2 SYDVKM. CDR3 amino acids: CASSPRGADEQFF. The CDR3 nucleotides read TGTGCCAGCAGTCCAAGAGGGGCTGATGAGCAGTTCTTC.

The genes are TRBV9 and TRBJ1-1, with no clear D. The germline gives CDR1 SGDLS, CDR2 YYNGEE. Trimming cost V 4 bases and J 0 bases, with 13 bases left between them. CDR3 size: 15 residues. The CDR3 protein is CASSPTGRMNTEAFF. CDR3 nucleotide sequence: TGTGCCAGCAGCCCCACCGGACGGATGAACACTGAAGCTTTCTTT.

The rearrangement joins TRBV7-3 to TRBJ1-6, with 7 bases aligning to TRBD1. The CDR3 loop spans 14 amino acids. Looked up from germline, CDR1 is SGHTA and CDR2 is FQGTGA. V shed 2 bases and J 10 bases; nucleotides not matched to a gene: 5. CDR3 DNA: TGTGCCAGCAGCTTAGACAGGGTAGACTCACCCCTCCACTTT. It specifies CASSLDRVDSPLHF.

The chain recombines TRBV2 with TRBJ2-7; the D gene is possibly TRBD1 (5 bases). The V and J ends lost 0 bases and 4 bases respectively, with 13 bases between them. The CDR3 contains 15 residues. CDR1 and CDR2 (germline): SNHLY, FYNNEI. The CDR3, as DNA: TGTGCCAGCAGTGAAGCAATGGGGCACTTGTACGAGCAGTACTTC. It encodes CASSEAMGHLYEQYF.

The chain combines TRBV7-9 with TRBJ2-2; 7 nucleotides match TRBD1. The CDR3 has 14 residues. In germline, CDR1 is SEHNR, CDR2 FQNEAQ (reference sequence). With 8 bases clipped from V and 1 base from J, the junction kept 4 bases outside the gene matches. The CDR3 DNA sequence: TGTGCCAGCCGCCGGACAGGGAACACCGGGGAGCTGTTTTTT. Translating it yields CASRRTGNTGELFF.

CDR3 sequence: CASSARTRNTGELFF. The CDR3 nucleotides read TGTGCCAGCAGCGCCCGGACTAGGAACACCGGGGAGCTGTTTTTT. V gene TRBV9 combines with J gene TRBJ2-2, with TRBD2 matching over 7 bases. The germline V gene encodes CDR1 SGDLS and CDR2 YYNGEE. The trim removed 3 bases at V and 1 base at J, leaving 3 bases unmatched. CDR3 size: 15 residues.

This chain connects TRBV30 to TRBJ2-2; D might be TRBD1 (5 bases). The CDR3 spans 15 residues. Trimming stripped 4 bases from V and 1 base from J, with 13 bases between. CDR1 is GTSNPN and CDR2 is SVGIG in the germline V gene (reference sequence). The CDR3 nucleotides read TGTGCCTGGACGGTTTTGGGGCTGAACACCGGGGAGCTGTTTTTT. Residues: CAWTVLGLNTGELFF.

The chain carries TRBV12-5 and TRBJ2-4; D not certain. CDR3 length: 13 amino acids. Germline assignment: CDR1 LGHNT and CDR2 FRNRAP. Trimming left V 6 bases short and J 8 bases short, with 14 bases between. The CDR3: CASGERQADIQYF. The CDR3 nucleotides are TGTGCTAGTGGGGAGAGGCAGGCGGACATTCAGTACTTC.

The V and J genes are TRBV2 and TRBJ1-1; D possibly corresponds to TRBD1 (5 bases). Germline loops: CDR1 SNHLY, CDR2 FYNNEI. Trimming pared 8 bases from V and 0 bases from J, leaving 13 bases between. The CDR3 covers 14 residues. CDR3 protein: CASQVGRVNTEAFF. The CDR3 bases are TGTGCCAGCCAAGTGGGCAGGGTGAACACTGAAGCTTTCTTT.

This chain links TRBV5-5 with TRBJ2-1, with 9 nucleotides matching TRBD2. The V gene's germline CDR1 is SGHKS and CDR2 YYEKEE (reference sequence). V was clipped by 3 bases and J by 6 bases; unmatched bases: 7. The CDR3 has 15 amino acids. DNA of the CDR3: TGTGCCAGCAGCTGGGCGGGGGGGCCCGGCAATGAGCAGTTCTTC. It is translated as CASSWAGGPGNEQFF.

The chain employs TRBV2 and TRBJ2-1; TRBD2 matches at 11 bases. The ends lost 6 bases at V and 8 bases at J; junction bases unmatched: 9. CDR1 is SNHLY and CDR2 is FYNNEI in the germline V gene. This CDR3 has 15 residues. The CDR3 spells CASSGSGGAVDEQFF. The DNA for the CDR3 is TGTGCCAGCAGCGGTAGCGGGGGGGCCGTAGATGAGCAGTTCTTC.

The chain links TRBV11-2 to TRBJ1-4, with D maybe TRBD1 (5 bases). This CDR3 is 13 amino acids long. Germline V gene data show CDR1 as SGHAT and CDR2 as FQNNGV. Trimming stripped 4 bases from V and 5 bases from J, with 8 bases between. The CDR3, as DNA: TGTGCCAGCAGCTCCCGACAGAATGAAAAACTGTTTTTT. Translated, it gives CASSSRQNEKLFF.

The chain links TRBV23-1 to TRBJ2-2; weak D call: TRBD1 (6 bases). TRBV23-1 is an ORF, with its function uncertain. V was shortened by 8 bases and J by 1 base, with 17 bases between the two germline ends. The CDR3 totals 16 residues. This CDR3 reads CASEITGSLNTGELFF. DNA of the CDR3: TGCGCCAGCGAAATTACAGGGTCTTTGAACACCGGGGAGCTGTTTTTT.

This sequence joins TRBV7-2 and TRBJ2-7; 12 bases match TRBD1. The CDR3 is 15 amino acids. V gave up 1 base and J gave up 6 bases; unmatched junction bases: 4. CDR1 and CDR2 (germline): SGHTA, FQGNSA. The CDR3 bases are TGTGCCAGCAGCTTAGAAGGGACAGGGGGCGGCGAGCAGTACTTC. Translating gives CASSLEGTGGGEQYF. Together with reference TRBV7-2 and TRBJ2-7, the CDR3 gives the full variable domain: GAGVSQSPSNKVTEKGKDVELRCDPISGHTALYWYRQSLGQGLEFLIYFQGNSAPDKSGLPSDRFSAERTGGSVSTLTIQRTQQEDSAVYLCASSLEGTGGGEQYFGPGTRLTVT.

This chain joins TRBV6-5 and TRBJ1-1, with unresolved D. In germline, CDR1 is MNHEY, CDR2 SVGAGI. The germline V and J ends were trimmed by 8 bases and 3 bases, with 13 bases remaining between them. The CDR3 spans 13 residues. CDR3 protein: CASSAQRDTEAFF. DNA of the CDR3: TGTGCCAGCTCTGCCCAAAGGGACACTGAAGCTTTCTTT.

The chain couples TRBV28 to TRBJ1-2; maybe TRBD1 (6 bases). Trimming took 1 base from V and 4 from J, leaving 10 bases between them. Germline assignment: CDR1 MDHEN and CDR2 SYDVKM. This CDR3 has 14 residues. The CDR3 loop is CASSLFLTGYGYTF. As DNA, the CDR3 is TGTGCCAGCAGTTTATTCTTGACAGGCTATGGCTACACCTTC.

This clone was counted between two and nine times. Within the sample, other DNA sequences also encode this same CDR3. V is TRBV18 and J is TRBJ2-7, with a tentative D call TRBD1 (6 bases). The CDR3 totals 14 residues. CDR1 KGHSH and CDR2 LQKENI come from the germline V gene. V lost 3 bases, J lost 2 bases, and 11 bases lay in between. CDR3 coding DNA: TGTGCCAGCTCACCGAGGCAGGGGACCTACGAGCAGTACTTC. Protein product: CASSPRQGTYEQYF. Supplemented by reference TRBV18 and TRBJ2-7, the full variable domain reads NAGVMQNPRHLVRRRGQEARLRCSPMKGHSHVYWYRQLPEEGLKFMVYLQKENIIDESGMPKERFSAEFPKEGPSILRIQQVVRGDSAAYFCASSPRQGTYEQYFGPGTRLTVT.

V gene TRBV6-5 combines with J gene TRBJ2-7, with a weak D call TRBD2 (6 bases). V lost 8 bases and J lost 3, with 14 bases in between. There are 13 residues in the CDR3. Germline V gene lookup returns CDR1 MNHEY and CDR2 SVGAGI. The CDR3 DNA follows: TGTGCCAGCGCCGAGCGGAGGGGCTACGAGCAGTACTTC. It is translated as CASAERRGYEQYF.

The rearrangement links TRBV4-3 to TRBJ1-5; D gene uncertain. Germline V lookup: CDR1 LGHNA, CDR2 YSLEER. This CDR3 spans 14 amino acids. With 4 bases removed from V and 5 bases from J, the gap between germline ends came to 12 bases. The CDR3 is CASSPQTGDQPQHF. The CDR3 nucleotides are TGCGCCAGCAGCCCTCAGACTGGCGATCAGCCCCAGCATTTT.

The V gene is TRBV6-2 or TRBV6-3, the J gene TRBJ2-5, with no clear D. The CDR3 runs 11 residues. From germline, CDR1 is MNHEY and CDR2 SVGEGT. Trimming pared 5 bases from V and 2 bases from J, leaving 3 bases between. CDR3 in DNA: TGTGCCAGCAGTACACAAGAGACCCAGTACTTC. It specifies CASSTQETQYF.

The chain couples TRBV2 to TRBJ1-5; D not resolved. Germline lookup yields CDR1 SNHLY and CDR2 FYNNEI. V lost 6 bases and J lost 0, with 12 bases in between. The CDR3 sequence is 15 residues long. DNA for the CDR3: TGTGCCAGCAGACGGGTGGGGTATAGCAATCAGCCCCAGCATTTT. Its protein is CASRRVGYSNQPQHF. Full variable domain (remainder filled in from reference TRBV2 and TRBJ1-5): EPEVTQTPSHQVTQMGQEVILRCVPISNHLYFYWYRQILGQKVEFLVSFYNNEISEKSEIFDDQFSVERPDGSNFTLKIRSTKLEDSAMYFCASRRVGYSNQPQHFGDGTRLSIL.

This clone was seen once. This chain joins TRBV29-1 and TRBJ1-1; tentatively, D is TRBD1 (6 bases). Deletions cut 8 bases from V and 2 bases from J, with 12 bases between. Germline V lookup: CDR1 SQVTM, CDR2 ANQGSEA. The CDR3 is made up of 12 amino acids. Written as DNA, the CDR3 is TGCAGCACCCTCAGGGGAAACACTGAAGCTTTCTTT. It codes for CSTLRGNTEAFF.

V usage is TRBV4-3 and J usage is TRBJ2-7, with TRBD1 matching over 7 bases. The V and J ends lost 3 bases and 4 bases, in that order; junction bases with no gene match: 21. Germline CDR1 and CDR2: LGHNA and YSLEER. The CDR3 totals 19 residues. In nucleotides, the CDR3 is TGCGCCAGCAGCCACACATGGGGGACGGGACAGAAAATTTTGTACGAGCAGTACTTC. Its protein product is CASSHTWGTGQKILYEQYF.

J is TRBJ1-1 and V is TRBV12-3 or TRBV12-4, with 8 positions matching TRBD1. V dropped 5 bases and J dropped 3; count of bases not matched to a gene: 2. CDR3 length equals 13 residues. The CDR3 coding sequence is TGTGCCAGCAGTGCGGACAGGGACACTGAAGCTTTCTTT. This gives the protein CASSADRDTEAFF.